The 5 T cell receptor beta chains below were found in one sample sequenced in a study of T-cell reconstitution after alpha-beta-depleted transplantation in children (dated by TCRdb to the mid-2010s). The label giving this sample's treatment or condition can be read as: allogeneic hematopoietic cell transplantation with graft depleted of TCRalphabeta T cells and CD19 B cells. Receptors were amplified or captured by PCR. The instrument given in TCRdb is Illumina HiSeq 2500. TCR library preparation used molecular barcoding, with unique molecular identifiers applied to normalize quantification of the TCRbeta repertoire. TCRdb cleaned the public reads at Q25 with fastp, built clones with MiXCR and kept in-frame beta chains. CDR3 protein duplicates are merged, each entry listing the most common genes and DNA. Here the sample has approximately 650,000 distinct CDR3 sequences; over 10% occur a single time. 0.79% of the sample is held by the ten biggest clonotypes.

Here the sequenced sample was PBMCs, taken before TCRalphabeta/CD19-depleted stem cell transplant. Receptors originate from a girl aged 2-9 years with congenital amegakaryocytic thrombocytopenia, due to receive a stem cell transplant.

In its sample, this clonotype was seen a few times. The rearrangement uses TRBV5-1 and TRBJ2-7; 12 nucleotides line up with TRBD2. The germline V gene encodes CDR1 SGHRS and CDR2 YFSETQ. The CDR3 runs to 15 residues. J gave up 1 base and V 7 bases, and 6 bases lay outside the gene matches. DNA for the CDR3: TGCGCCAGCGGGAAAACTAGCGGGAGGTCCTACGAGCAGTACTTC. Its translation: CASGKTSGRSYEQYF. Drawing the rest from reference TRBV5-1 and TRBJ2-7, the complete variable domain is KAGVTQTPRYLIKTRGQQVTLSCSPISGHRSVSWYQQTPGQGLQFLFEYFSETQRNKGNFPGRFSGRQFSNSRSEMNVSTLELGDSALYLCASGKTSGRSYEQYFGPGTRLTVT.

The rearrangement uses TRBV5-1 and TRBJ2-1; D gene uncertain. CDR3 size: 12 residues. The germline V gene has CDR1 SGHRS and CDR2 YFSETQ. Trimming shortened V by 5 bases and J by 5 bases, and 8 bases separated the two germline ends. CDR3 in DNA: TGCGCCAGCAGAAAAACCGACAATGAGCAGTTCTTC. Its translation: CASRKTDNEQFF.

This clonotype was detected a few times. The rearrangement uses TRBV12-3 or TRBV12-4 and TRBJ2-1; 9 nucleotides agree with TRBD2. The CDR3 contains 15 residues. V lost 6 bases to trimming and J lost 6 bases; unmatched junction nucleotides: 9. CDR3 in amino acids: CASSPPSGRLNEQFF. The CDR3 DNA reads TGTGCCAGCAGCCCGCCGAGCGGGAGGCTCAATGAGCAGTTCTTC.

The sample holds a few counts of this clonotype. This chain links TRBV5-1 with TRBJ1-4, with TRBD1 identical over 7 bases. Unmatched junction bases numbered 1, after V lost 3 bases and J lost 2 bases. This CDR3 contains 14 residues. CDR1 and CDR2 (germline): SGHRS, YFSETQ. The CDR3: CASSSQGTNEKLFF. CDR3 bases: TGCGCCAGCAGCTCACAGGGGACTAATGAAAAACTGTTTTTT.

The chain combines TRBV18 with TRBJ2-3; a weak D match, TRBD1 (6 bases). The ends were cut back, 3 bases at V and 1 base at J, with 11 bases in the middle. CDR3 length equals 15 residues. The V gene's germline CDR1 is KGHSH and CDR2 LQKENI. CDR3 bases: TGTGCCAGCTCACCCCAACAGGGCGGCACAGATACGCAGTATTTT. It encodes CASSPQQGGTDTQYF.